This T cell receptor beta chain stems from a study of blood T cells in healthy people across ages. General study results and limits: Strong correlation linked observed beta diversity and percent naive T cells. As age increased, TCR beta diversity per million T cells fell in a roughly linear fashion.

V trimming: 5 bases; J trimming: 6 bases; junction bases outside the gene matches: 7. Germline CDR1 reads SGHVS; CDR2 reads FNYEAQ. This CDR3 has 15 amino acids. Primers used in a second PCR of about 7 to 12 cycles were a sample-barcoded 5' primer and a J-beta primer mix. Paired-end reads containing CDR3 totaled no fewer than 3 million for each sample. Via MiXCR, TCRdb re-called the 5' RACE reads, giving one row per CDR3 protein. The sample lists 710,000 or so distinct CDR3 sequences; roughly 20% were seen once. With regard to this clonotype: Its antigen is unidentified.

The sequence was collected from a man between 65 and 80 years old in good health. Sequencing used blood. This chain connects TRBV7-6 to TRBJ2-1; 10 bases are a match to TRBD2. Here the CDR3 DNA reads TGTGCCAGCAGCGAACTGGCTAGCGGGAGCAATGAGCAGTTCTTC. This encodes CASSELASGSNEQFF.